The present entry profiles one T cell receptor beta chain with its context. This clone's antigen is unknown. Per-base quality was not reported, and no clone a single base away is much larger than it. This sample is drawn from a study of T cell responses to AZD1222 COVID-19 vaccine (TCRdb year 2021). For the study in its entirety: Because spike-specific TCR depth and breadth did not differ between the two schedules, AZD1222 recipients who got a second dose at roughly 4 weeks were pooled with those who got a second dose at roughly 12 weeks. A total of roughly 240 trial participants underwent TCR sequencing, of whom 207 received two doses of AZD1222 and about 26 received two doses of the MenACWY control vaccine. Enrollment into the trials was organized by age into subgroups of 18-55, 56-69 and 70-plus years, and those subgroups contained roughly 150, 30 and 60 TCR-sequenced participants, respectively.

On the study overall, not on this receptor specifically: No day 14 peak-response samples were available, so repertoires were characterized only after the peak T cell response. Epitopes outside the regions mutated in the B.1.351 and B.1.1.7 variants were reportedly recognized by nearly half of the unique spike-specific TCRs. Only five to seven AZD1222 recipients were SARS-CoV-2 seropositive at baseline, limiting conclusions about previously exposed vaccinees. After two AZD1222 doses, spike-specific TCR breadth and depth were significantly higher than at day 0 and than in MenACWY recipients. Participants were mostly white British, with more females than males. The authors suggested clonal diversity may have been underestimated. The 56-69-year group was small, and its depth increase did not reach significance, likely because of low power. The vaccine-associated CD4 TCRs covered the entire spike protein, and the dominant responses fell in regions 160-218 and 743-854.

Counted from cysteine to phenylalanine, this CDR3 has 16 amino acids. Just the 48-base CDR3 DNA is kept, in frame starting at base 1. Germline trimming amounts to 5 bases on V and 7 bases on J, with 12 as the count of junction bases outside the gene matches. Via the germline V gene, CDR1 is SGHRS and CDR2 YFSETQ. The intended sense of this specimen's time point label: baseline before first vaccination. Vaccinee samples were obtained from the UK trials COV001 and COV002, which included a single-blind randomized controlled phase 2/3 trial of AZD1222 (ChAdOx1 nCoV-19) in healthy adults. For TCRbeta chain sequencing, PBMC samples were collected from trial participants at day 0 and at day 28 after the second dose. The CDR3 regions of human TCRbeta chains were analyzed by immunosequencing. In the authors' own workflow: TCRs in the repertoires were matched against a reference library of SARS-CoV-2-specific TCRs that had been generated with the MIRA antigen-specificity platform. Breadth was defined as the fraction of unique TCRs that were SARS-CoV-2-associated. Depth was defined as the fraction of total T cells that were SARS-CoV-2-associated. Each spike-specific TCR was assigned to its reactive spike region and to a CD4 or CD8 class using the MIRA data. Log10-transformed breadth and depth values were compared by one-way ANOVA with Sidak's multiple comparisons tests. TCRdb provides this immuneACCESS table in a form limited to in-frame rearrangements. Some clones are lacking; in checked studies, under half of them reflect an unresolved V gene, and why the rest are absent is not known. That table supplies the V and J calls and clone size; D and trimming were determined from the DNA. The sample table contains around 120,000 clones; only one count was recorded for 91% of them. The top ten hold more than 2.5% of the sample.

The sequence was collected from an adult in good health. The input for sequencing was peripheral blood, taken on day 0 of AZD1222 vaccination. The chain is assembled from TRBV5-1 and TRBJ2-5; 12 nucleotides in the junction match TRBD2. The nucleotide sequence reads TGCGCCAGCAGTTTCGAGCGACTAGCGGGAGAAGGGACCCAGTACTTC. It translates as CASSFERLAGEGTQYF.